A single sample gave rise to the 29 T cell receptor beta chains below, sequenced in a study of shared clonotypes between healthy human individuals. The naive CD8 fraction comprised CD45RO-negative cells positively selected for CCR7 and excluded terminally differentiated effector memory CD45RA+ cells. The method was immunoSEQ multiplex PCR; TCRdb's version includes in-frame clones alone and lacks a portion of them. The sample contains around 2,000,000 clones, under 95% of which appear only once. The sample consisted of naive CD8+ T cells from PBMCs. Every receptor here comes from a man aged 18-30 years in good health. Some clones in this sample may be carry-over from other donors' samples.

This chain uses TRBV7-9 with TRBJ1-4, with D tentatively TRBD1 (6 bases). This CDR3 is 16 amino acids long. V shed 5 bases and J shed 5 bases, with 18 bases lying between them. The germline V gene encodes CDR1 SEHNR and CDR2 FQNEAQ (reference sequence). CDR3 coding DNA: TGTGCCAGCAGCCTACGGACGGACAGAGCAAATGAAAAACTGTTTTTT. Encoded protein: CASSLRTDRANEKLFF.

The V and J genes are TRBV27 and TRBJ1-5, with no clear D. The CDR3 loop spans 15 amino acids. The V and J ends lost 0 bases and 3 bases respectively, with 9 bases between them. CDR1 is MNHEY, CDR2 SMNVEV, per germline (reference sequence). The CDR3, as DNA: TGTGCCAGCAGTTTATCTTGGCGGTCCAATCAGCCCCAGCATTTT. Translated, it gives CASSLSWRSNQPQHF.

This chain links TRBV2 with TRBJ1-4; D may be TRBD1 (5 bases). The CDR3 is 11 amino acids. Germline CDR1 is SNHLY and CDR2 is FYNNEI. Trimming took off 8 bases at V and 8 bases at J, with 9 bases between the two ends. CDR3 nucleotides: TGTGCCAGCCAGGGCGACGAAAAACTGTTTTTT. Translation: CASQGDEKLFF.

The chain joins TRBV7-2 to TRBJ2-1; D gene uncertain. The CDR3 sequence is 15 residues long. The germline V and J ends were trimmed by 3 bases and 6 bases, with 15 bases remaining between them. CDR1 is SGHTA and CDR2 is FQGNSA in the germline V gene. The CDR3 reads CASSFVSHPSNEQFF. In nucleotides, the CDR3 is TGTGCCAGCAGCTTTGTCAGTCACCCTTCCAATGAGCAGTTCTTC.

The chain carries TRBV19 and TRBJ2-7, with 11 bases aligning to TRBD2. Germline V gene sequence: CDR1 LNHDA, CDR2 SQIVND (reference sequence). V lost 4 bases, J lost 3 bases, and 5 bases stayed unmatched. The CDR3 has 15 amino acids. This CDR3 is CASSTGTSGSYEQYF. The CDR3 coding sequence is TGTGCCAGTAGTACTGGGACTAGCGGAAGCTACGAGCAGTACTTC.

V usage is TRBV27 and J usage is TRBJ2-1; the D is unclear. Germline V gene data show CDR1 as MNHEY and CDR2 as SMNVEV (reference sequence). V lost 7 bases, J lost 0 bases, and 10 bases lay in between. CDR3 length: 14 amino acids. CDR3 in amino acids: CASMVESSYNEQFF. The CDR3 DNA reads TGTGCCAGCATGGTGGAGAGCTCCTACAATGAGCAGTTCTTC.

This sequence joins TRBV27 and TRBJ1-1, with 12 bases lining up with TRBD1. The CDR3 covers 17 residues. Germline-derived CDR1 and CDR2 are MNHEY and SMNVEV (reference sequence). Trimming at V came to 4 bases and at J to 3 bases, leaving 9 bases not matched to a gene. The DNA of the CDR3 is TGTGCCAGCAGTTCCGGGGGGACAGGGGGCGGGTACACTGAAGCTTTCTTT. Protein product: CASSSGGTGGGYTEAFF.

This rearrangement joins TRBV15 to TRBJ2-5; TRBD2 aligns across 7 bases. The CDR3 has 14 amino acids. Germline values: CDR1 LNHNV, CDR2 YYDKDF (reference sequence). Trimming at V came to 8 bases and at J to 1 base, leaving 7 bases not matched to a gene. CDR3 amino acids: CATESLAAQETQYF. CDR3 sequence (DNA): TGTGCCACCGAGTCTCTAGCGGCCCAAGAGACCCAGTACTTC.

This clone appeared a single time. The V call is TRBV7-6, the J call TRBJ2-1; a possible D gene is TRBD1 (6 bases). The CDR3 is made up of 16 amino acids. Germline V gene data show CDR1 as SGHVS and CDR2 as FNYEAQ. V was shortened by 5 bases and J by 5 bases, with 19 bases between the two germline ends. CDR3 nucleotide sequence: TGTGCCAGCAGCCCCGAGTCCGACAGGCCAAACAATGAGCAGTTCTTC. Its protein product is CASSPESDRPNNEQFF.

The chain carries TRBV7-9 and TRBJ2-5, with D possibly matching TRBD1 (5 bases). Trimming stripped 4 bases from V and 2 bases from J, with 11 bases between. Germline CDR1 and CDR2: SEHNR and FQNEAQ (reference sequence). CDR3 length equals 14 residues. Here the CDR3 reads CASSSKGIQETQYF. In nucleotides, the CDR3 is TGTGCCAGCAGCTCCAAGGGGATACAAGAGACCCAGTACTTC. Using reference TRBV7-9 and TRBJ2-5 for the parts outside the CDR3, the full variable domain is DTGVSQNPRHKITKRGQNVTFRCDPISEHNRLYWYRQTLGQGPEFLTYFQNEAQLEKSRLLSDRFSAERPKGSFSTLEIQRTEQGDSAMYLCASSSKGIQETQYFGPGTRLLVL.

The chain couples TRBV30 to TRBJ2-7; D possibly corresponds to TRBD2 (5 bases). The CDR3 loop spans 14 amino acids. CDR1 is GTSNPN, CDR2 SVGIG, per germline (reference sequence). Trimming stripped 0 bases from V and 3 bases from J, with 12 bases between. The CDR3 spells CAWSVPGWDYEQYF. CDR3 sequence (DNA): TGTGCCTGGAGTGTCCCGGGGTGGGACTACGAGCAGTACTTC.

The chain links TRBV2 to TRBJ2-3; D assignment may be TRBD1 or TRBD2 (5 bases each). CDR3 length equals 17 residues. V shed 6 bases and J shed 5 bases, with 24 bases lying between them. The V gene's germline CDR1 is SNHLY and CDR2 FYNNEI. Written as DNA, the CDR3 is TGTGCCAGCAGAAGTGGGACCGACCCAGACCCGGTAGATACGCAGTATTTT. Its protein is CASRSGTDPDPVDTQYF. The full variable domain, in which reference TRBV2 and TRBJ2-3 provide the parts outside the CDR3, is EPEVTQTPSHQVTQMGQEVILRCVPISNHLYFYWYRQILGQKVEFLVSFYNNEISEKSEIFDDQFSVERPDGSNFTLKIRSTKLEDSAMYFCASRSGTDPDPVDTQYFGPGTRLTVL.

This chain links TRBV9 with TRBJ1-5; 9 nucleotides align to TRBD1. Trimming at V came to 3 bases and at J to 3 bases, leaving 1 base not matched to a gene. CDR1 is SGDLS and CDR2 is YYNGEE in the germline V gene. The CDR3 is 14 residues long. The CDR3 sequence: CASSAQGANQPQHF. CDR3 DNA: TGTGCCAGCAGCGCACAGGGGGCCAATCAGCCCCAGCATTTT.

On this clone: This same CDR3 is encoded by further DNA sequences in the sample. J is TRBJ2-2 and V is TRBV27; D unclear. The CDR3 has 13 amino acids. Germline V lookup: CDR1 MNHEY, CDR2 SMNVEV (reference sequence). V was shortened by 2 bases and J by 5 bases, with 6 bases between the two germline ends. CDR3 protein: CASSLGVTGELFF. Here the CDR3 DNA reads TGTGCCAGCAGTTTAGGGGTTACCGGGGAGCTGTTTTTT.

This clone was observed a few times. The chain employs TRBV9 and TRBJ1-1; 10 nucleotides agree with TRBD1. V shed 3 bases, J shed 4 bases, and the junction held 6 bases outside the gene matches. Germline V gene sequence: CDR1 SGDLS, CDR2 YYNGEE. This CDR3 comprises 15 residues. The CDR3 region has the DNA TGTGCCAGCAGCGAGACCGGGACAGGGGCCACTGAAGCTTTCTTT. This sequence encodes CASSETGTGATEAFF.

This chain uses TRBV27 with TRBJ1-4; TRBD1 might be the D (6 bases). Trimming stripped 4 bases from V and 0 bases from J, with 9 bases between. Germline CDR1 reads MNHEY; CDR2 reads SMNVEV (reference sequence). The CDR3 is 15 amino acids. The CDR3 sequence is CASSSDRTTNEKLFF. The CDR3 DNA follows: TGTGCCAGCAGTTCGGACAGAACAACTAATGAAAAACTGTTTTTT. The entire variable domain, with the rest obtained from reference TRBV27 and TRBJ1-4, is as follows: EAQVTQNPRYLITVTGKKLTVTCSQNMNHEYMSWYRQDPGLGLRQIYYSMNVEVTDKGDVPEGYKVSRKEKRNFPLILESPSPNQTSLYFCASSSDRTTNEKLFFGSGTQLSVL.

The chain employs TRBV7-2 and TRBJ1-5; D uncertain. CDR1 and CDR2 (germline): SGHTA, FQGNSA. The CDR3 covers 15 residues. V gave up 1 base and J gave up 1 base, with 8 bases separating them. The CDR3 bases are TGTGCCAGCAGCTTAGTAAGCAGAAGCAATCAGCCCCAGCATTTT. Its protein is CASSLVSRSNQPQHF.

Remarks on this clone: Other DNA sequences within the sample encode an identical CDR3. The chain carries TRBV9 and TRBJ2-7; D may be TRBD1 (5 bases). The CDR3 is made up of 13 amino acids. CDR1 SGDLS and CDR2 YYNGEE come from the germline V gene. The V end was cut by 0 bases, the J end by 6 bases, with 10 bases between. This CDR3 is CASSVGTTGEQYF. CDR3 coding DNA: TGTGCCAGCAGCGTAGGAACTACAGGCGAGCAGTACTTC.

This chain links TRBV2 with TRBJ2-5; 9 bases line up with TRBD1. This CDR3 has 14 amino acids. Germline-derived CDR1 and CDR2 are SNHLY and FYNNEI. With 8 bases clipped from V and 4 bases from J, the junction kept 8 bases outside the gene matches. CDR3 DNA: TGTGCCAGCTCCATACCGGGACAGGGAGAGACCCAGTACTTC. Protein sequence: CASSIPGQGETQYF.

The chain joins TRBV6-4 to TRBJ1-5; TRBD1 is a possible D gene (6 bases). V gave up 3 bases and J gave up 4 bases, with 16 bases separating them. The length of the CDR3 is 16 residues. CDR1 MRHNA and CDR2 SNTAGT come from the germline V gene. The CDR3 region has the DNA TGTGCCAGCAGTGATAAACAGGGAATTCGGAATCAGCCCCAGCATTTT. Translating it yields CASSDKQGIRNQPQHF.

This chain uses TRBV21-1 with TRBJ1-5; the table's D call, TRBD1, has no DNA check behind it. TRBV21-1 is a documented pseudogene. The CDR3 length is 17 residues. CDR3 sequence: CASTGKKKQAYNQPQHF. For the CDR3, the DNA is TGTGCCAGCACTGGCAAGAAAAAACAGGCTTACAATCAGCCCCAGCATTTT.

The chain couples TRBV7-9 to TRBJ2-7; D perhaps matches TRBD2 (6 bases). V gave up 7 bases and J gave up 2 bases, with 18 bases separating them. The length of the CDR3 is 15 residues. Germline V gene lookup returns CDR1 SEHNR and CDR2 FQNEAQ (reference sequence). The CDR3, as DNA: TGTGCCAGCACCCCCGGGCTCCCGGGGGCCTACGAGCAGTACTTC. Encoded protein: CASTPGLPGAYEQYF.

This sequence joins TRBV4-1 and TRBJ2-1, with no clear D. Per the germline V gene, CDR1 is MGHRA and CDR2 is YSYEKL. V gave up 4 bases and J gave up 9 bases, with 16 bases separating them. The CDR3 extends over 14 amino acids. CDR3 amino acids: CASSPKVLVGEQFF. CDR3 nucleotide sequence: TGCGCCAGCAGCCCTAAAGTCCTGGTAGGTGAGCAGTTCTTC.

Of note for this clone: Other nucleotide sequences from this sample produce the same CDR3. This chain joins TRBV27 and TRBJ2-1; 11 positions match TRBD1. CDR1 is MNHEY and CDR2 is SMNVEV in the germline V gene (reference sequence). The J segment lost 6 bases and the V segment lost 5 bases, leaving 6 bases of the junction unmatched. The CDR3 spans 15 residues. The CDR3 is CASSLVGTGGNEQFF. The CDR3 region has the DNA TGTGCCAGCAGTCTAGTCGGGACAGGGGGCAATGAGCAGTTCTTC.

The DNA of the CDR3 is TGCAGCGTTGAGTTAAACTACAATGAGCAGTTCTTC. Amino acids: CSVELNYNEQFF. The genes are TRBV29-1 and TRBJ2-1; the D is unclear. The CDR3 loop spans 12 amino acids. Per the germline V gene, CDR1 is SQVTM and CDR2 is ANQGSEA. The V gene lost 3 bases and the J gene lost 3 bases, with 6 bases spanning the gap.

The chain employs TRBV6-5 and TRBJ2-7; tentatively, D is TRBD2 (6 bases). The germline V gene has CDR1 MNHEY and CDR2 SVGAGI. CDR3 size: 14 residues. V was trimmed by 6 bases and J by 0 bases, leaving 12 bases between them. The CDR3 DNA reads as TGTGCCAGCAGGGGACGCGGGGCCTCCTACGAGCAGTACTTC. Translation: CASRGRGASYEQYF.

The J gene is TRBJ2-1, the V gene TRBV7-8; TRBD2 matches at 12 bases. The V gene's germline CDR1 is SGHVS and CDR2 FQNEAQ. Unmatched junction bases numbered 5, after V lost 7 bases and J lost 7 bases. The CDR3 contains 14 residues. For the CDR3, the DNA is TGTGCCAGCAACCGACTAGCGGGAGAGAATGAGCAGTTCTTC. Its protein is CASNRLAGENEQFF. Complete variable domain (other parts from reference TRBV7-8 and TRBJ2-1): GAGVSQSPRYKVAKRGQDVALRCDPISGHVSLFWYQQALGQGPEFLTYFQNEAQLDKSGLPSDRFFAERPEGSVSTLKIQRTQQEDSAVYLCASNRLAGENEQFFGPGTRLTVL.

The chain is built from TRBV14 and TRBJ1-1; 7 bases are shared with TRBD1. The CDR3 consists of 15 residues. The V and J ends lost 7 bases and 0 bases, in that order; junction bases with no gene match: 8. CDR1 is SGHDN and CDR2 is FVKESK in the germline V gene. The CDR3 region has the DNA TGTGCCAGCATCCGTTGGACAGGAATGAACACTGAAGCTTTCTTT. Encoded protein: CASIRWTGMNTEAFF.

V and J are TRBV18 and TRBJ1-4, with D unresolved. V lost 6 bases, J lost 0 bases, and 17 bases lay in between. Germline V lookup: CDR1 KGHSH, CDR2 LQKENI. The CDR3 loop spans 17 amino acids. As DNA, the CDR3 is TGTGCCAGCTCCATGGGGAGGCCAGGTGCAACTAATGAAAAACTGTTTTTT. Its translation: CASSMGRPGATNEKLFF. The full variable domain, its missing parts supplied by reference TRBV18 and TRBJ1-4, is NAGVMQNPRHLVRRRGQEARLRCSPMKGHSHVYWYRQLPEEGLKFMVYLQKENIIDESGMPKERFSAEFPKEGPSILRIQQVVRGDSAAYFCASSMGRPGATNEKLFFGSGTQLSVL.